The clone carrying this T cell receptor (beta chain) was seen at least ten times. Germline assignment: CDR1 SGHAT and CDR2 FQNNGV. The V end lost 1 base, the J end lost 5 bases, and 8 bases lay between the germline ends. The CDR3 contains 14 residues. The entry originates in a study of T cell repertoires in cytomegalovirus infection. TCRdb recomputed calls from the reads with MiXCR, one row per CDR3 protein. The sample includes 150,000 to 190,000 distinct CDR3 sequences, about 20% seen only once; the top ten take approximately 11%. The clonotype was recovered from a human donor in good health (CMV status not recorded). Some clones in this sample may be carry-over from other donors' samples. V is TRBV11-2 and J is TRBJ2-2; D gene unclear. Material: PBMCs. The CDR3 coding sequence is TGTGCCAGCAGCTTAGTAGGAAGTACCGGGGAGCTGTTTTTT. This codes for CASSLVGSTGELFF.